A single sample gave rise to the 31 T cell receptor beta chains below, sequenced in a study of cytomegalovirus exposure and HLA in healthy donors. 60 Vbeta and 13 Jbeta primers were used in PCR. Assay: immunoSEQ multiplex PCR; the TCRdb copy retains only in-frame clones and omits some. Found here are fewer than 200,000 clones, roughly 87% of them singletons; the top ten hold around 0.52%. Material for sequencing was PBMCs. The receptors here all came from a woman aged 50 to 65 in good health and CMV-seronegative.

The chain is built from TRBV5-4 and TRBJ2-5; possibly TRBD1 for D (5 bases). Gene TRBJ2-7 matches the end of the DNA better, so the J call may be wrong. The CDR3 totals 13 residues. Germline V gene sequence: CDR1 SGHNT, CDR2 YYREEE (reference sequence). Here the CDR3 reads CASSFPTAYEQYF. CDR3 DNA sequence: TGTGCCAGCAGCTTTCCGACAGCCTACGAGCAGTACTTC.

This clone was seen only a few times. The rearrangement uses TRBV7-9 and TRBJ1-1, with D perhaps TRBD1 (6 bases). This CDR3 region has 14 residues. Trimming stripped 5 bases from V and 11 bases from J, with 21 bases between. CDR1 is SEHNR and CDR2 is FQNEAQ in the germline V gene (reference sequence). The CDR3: CASSPLRQDLRAFF. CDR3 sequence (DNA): TGTGCCAGCAGCCCCCTTCGACAGGATCTACGTGCTTTCTTT.

The CDR3 is CTSSYQVTWTGTVNYGYTF. The CDR3 DNA sequence: TGCACCAGCAGCTACCAAGTCACTTGGACCGGGACAGTGAACTATGGCTACACCTTC. The gene calls are TRBV1 and TRBJ1-2; the listed D gene, TRBD1, was not tested against the DNA. TRBV1 is a recognized pseudogene. There are 19 residues in the CDR3.

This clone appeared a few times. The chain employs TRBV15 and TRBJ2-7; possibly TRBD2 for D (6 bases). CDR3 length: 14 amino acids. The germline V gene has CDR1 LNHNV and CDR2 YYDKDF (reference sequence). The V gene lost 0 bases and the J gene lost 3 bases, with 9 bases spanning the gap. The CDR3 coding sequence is TGTGCCACCAGCAGAGAGGGGGGAGGCTACGAGCAGTACTTC. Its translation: CATSREGGGYEQYF.

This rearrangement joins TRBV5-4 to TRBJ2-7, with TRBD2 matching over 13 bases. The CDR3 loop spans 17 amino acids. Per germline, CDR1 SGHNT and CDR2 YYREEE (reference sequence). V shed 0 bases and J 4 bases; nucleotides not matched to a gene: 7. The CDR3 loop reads CASSLALRTSGGYEQYF. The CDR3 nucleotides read TGTGCCAGCAGCTTGGCCTTACGGACTAGCGGGGGATACGAGCAGTACTTC.

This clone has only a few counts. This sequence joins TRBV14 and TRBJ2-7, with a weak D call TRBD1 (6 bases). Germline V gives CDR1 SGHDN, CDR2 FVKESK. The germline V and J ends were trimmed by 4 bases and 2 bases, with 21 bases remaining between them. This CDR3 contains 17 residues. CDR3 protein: CASSPLPEQGRTYEQYF. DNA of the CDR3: TGTGCCAGCAGCCCCCTCCCCGAACAGGGACGCACCTACGAGCAGTACTTC.

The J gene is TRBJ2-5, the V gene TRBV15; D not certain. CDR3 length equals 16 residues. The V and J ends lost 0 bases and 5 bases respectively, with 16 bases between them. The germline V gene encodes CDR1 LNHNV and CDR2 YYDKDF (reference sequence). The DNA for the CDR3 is TGTGCCACCAGCAGAGATCAGTCAGCCCTGAGGGAGACCCAGTACTTC. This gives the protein CATSRDQSALRETQYF. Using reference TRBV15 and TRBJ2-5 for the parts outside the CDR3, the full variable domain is DAMVIQNPRYQVTQFGKPVTLSCSQTLNHNVMYWYQQKSSQAPKLLFHYYDKDFNNEADTPDNFQSRRPNTSFCFLDIRSPGLGDTAMYLCATSRDQSALRETQYFGPGTRLLVL.

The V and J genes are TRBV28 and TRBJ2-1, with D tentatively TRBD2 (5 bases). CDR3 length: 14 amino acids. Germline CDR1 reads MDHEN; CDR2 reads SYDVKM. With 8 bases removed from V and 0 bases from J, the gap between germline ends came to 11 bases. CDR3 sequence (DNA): TGTGCCAGCGAGCCCGGGGACTCCTACAATGAGCAGTTCTTC. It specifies CASEPGDSYNEQFF.

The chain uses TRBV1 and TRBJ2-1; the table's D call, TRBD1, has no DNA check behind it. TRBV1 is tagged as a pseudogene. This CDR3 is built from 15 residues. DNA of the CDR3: TGCACCATCTCCTCGGGACAGAAGTTTATGAATGAGCAGTTCTTC. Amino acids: CTISSGQKFMNEQFF.

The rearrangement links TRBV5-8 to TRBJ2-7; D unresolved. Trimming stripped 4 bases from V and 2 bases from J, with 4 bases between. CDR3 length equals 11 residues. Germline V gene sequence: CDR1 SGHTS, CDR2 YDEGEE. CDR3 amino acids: CASSEAYEQYF. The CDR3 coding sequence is TGTGCCAGCAGCGAGGCCTACGAGCAGTACTTC.

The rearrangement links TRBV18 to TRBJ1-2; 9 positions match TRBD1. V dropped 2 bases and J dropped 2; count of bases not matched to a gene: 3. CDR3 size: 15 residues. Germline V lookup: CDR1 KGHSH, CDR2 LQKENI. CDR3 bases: TGTGCCAGCTCACCAACCGGGACAGGGAACTATGGCTACACCTTC. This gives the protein CASSPTGTGNYGYTF.

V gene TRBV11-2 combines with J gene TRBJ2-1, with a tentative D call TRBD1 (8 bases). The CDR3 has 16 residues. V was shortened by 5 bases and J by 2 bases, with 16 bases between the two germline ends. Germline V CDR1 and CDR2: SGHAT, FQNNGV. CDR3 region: CASSPRGTGTYNEQFF. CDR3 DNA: TGTGCCAGCAGCCCGCGGGGGACAGGAACCTACAATGAGCAGTTCTTC.

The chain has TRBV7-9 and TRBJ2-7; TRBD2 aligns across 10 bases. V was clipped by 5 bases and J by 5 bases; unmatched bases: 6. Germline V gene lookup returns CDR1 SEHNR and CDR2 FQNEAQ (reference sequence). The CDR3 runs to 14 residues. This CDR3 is CASSPTSGTNEQYF. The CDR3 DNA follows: TGTGCCAGCAGCCCTACTAGCGGGACCAACGAGCAGTACTTC.

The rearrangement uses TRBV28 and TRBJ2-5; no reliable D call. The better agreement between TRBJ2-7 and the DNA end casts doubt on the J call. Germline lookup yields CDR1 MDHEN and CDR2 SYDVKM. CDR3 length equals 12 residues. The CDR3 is CASSPPTYEQYF. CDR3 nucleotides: TGTGCCAGCAGTCCACCGACATACGAGCAGTACTTC.

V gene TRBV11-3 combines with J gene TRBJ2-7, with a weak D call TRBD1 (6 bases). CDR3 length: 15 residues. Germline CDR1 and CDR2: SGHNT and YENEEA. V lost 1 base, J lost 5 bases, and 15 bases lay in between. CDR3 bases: TGTGCCAGCAGCTTAGGCCAGGGGCTTGGTAACGAGCAGTACTTC. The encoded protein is CASSLGQGLGNEQYF.

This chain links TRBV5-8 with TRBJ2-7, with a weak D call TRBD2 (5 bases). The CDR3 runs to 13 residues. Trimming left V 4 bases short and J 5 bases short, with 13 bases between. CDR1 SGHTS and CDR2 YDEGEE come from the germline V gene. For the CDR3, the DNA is TGTGCCAGCAGCCTTTCGGGAAAGGACGAGCAGTACTTC. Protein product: CASSLSGKDEQYF.

CDR3 residues: CASSLTGGSRNEQFF. As DNA, the CDR3 is TGCGCCAGCAGCTTAACAGGAGGGTCTAGAAATGAGCAGTTCTTC. V and J are TRBV5-1 and TRBJ2-1, with TRBD2 as a possible D gene (6 bases). Germline V gene lookup returns CDR1 SGHRS and CDR2 YFSETQ. This CDR3 has 15 residues. Trimming took 2 bases from V and 7 from J, leaving 16 bases between them.

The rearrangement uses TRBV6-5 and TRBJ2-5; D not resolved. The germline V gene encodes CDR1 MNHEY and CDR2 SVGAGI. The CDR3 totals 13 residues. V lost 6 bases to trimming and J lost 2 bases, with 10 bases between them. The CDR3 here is CASRRRVQETQYF. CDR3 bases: TGTGCCAGCAGACGACGGGTACAAGAGACCCAGTACTTC.

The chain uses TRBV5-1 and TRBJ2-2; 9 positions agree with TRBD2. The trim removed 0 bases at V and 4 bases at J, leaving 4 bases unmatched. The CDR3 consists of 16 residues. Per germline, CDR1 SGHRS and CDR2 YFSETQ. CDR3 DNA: TGCGCCAGCAGCTTGGGGCTAGCGGGAATCACCGGGGAGCTGTTTTTT. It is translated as CASSLGLAGITGELFF. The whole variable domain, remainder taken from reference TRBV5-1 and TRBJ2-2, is KAGVTQTPRYLIKTRGQQVTLSCSPISGHRSVSWYQQTPGQGLQFLFEYFSETQRNKGNFPGRFSGRQFSNSRSEMNVSTLELGDSALYLCASSLGLAGITGELFFGEGSRLTVL.

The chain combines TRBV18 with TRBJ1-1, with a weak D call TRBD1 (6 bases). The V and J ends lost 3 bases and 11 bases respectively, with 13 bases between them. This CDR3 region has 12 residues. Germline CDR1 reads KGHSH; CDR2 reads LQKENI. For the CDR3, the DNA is TGTGCCAGCTCACCGATGGACAGAAACGCTTTCTTT. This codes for CASSPMDRNAFF.

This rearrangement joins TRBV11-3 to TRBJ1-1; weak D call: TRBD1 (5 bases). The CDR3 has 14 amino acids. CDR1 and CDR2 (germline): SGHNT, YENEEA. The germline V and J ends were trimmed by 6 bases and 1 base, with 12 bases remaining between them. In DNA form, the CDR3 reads TGTGCCAGCAGTCTCAGGGCGGAGAACACTGAAGCTTTCTTT. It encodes CASSLRAENTEAFF.

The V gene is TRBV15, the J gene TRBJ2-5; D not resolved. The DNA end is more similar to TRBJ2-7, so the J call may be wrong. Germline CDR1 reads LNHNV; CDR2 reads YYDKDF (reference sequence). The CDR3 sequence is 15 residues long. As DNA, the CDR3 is TGTGCCACCAGCAGAGATCCGAGTGGGGCCTACGAGCAGTACTTC. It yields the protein CATSRDPSGAYEQYF.

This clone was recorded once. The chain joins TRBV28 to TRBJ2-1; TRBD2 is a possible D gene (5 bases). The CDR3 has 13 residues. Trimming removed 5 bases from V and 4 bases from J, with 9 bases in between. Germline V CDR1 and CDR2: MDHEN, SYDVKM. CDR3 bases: TGTGCCAGCAGTCTCGACTATTACAATGAGCAGTTCTTC. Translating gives CASSLDYYNEQFF.

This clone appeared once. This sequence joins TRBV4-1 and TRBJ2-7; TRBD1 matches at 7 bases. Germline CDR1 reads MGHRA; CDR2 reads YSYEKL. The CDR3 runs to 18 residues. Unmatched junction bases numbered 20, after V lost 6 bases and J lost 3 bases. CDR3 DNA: TGCGCCAGCAGTTCTTACCCCCCGCAGGGGGTAGGAAACTACGAGCAGTACTTC. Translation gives CASSSYPPQGVGNYEQYF.

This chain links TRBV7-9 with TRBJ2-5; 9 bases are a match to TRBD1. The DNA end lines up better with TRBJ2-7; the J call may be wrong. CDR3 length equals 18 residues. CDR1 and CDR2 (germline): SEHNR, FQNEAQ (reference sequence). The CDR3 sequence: CASSSTQGAHLGHYEQYF. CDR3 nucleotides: TGTGCCAGCAGCTCTACACAGGGGGCGCATCTCGGACACTACGAGCAGTACTTC.

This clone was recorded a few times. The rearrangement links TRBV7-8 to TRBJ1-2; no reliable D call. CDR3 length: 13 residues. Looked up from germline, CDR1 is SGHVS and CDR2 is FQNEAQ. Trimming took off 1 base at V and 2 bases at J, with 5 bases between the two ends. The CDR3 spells CASSLDKNYGYTF. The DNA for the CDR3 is TGTGCCAGCAGCTTAGATAAAAACTATGGCTACACCTTC.

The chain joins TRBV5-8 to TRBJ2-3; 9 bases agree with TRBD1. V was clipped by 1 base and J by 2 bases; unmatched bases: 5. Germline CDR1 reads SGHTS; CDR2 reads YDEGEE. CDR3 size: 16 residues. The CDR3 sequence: CASSLLRDRDTDTQYF. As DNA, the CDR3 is TGTGCCAGCAGCTTGCTCCGGGACAGGGACACAGATACGCAGTATTTT.

CDR3 sequence: CASSTDRGTSGTHEQFF. The CDR3 DNA reads as TGTGCCAGCAGCACGGACAGGGGGACTAGCGGGACACATGAGCAGTTCTTC. The chain has TRBV13 and TRBJ2-1; 13 nucleotides align to TRBD2. The length of the CDR3 is 17 residues. Trimming removed 5 bases from V and 8 bases from J; junction bases left unmatched: 12. CDR1 PRHDT and CDR2 FYEKMQ come from the germline V gene (reference sequence).

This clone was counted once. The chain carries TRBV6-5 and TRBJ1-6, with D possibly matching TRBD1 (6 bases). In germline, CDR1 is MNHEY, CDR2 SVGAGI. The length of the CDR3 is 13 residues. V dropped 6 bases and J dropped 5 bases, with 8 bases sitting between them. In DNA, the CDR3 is TGTGCCAGCAGCAGGACAGATAATTCACCCCTCCACTTT. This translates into CASSRTDNSPLHF.

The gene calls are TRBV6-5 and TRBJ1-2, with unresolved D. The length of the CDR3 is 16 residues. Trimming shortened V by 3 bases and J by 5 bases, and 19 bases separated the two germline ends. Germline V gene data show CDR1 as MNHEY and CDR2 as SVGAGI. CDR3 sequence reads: CASSYGINGGLYGYTF. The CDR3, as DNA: TGTGCCAGCAGTTATGGGATTAACGGAGGGCTTTATGGCTACACCTTC.

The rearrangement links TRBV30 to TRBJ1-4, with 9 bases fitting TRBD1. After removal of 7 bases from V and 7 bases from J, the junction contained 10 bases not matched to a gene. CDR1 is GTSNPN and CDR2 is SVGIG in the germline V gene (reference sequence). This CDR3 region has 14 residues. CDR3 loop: CASTRTGVSEKLFF. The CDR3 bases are TGTGCCTCAACCCGGACAGGGGTTTCTGAAAAACTGTTTTTT.